There are a few counts of the clone carrying this T cell receptor (beta chain). The antigen is not known. Constant-segment-primed 5'RACE gave TCR alpha and TCR beta cDNA libraries with sample barcodes and UMIs. TCRdb processed the 5' RACE reads anew with MiXCR; each CDR3 protein has one entry. The sample holds roughly 310,000 distinct CDR3 sequences, around 15% seen once. The CDR3 is 13 residues long. Germline CDR1 reads LGHNA; CDR2 reads YSLEER. V was shortened by 4 bases and J by 6 bases, with 10 bases between the two germline ends. This sample was included in a study of T-cell memory formation after mild COVID-19. The wider study: TCR clusters were largely donor specific.

Findings of the study overall: Clones from the second wave (peaking day 37) had unconfirmed SARS-CoV-2 specificity.

The chain couples TRBV4-3 to TRBJ1-5, with D maybe TRBD1 (5 bases). The sequenced material came from PBMCs or a T cell subset sorted from them (not recorded which). This TCR was recovered from a man younger than 35 who had mild COVID-19 (a few samples of this study predate the infection). Cell type and time point are not known. The DNA of the CDR3 is TGCGCCAGCAGCCTCGGGGGTAGTCAGCCCCAGCATTTT. The encoded protein is CASSLGGSQPQHF.